A single sample is the source of the 9 T cell receptor beta chains below, sequenced in a study of blood T cell repertoires in COVID-19. The data were produced by immunoSEQ multiplex PCR, yet TCRdb's version contains in-frame clones alone and is incomplete. The sample includes approximately 280,000 clones, roughly 91% of them seen just once. Sequencing was carried out using peripheral blood. Source of these receptors: a man between 35 and 55 years old with acute or convalescent COVID-19.

The CDR3 protein is CASSLLAISYNEQFF. The CDR3 DNA follows: TGTGCCAGCAGCTTATTGGCCATCTCCTACAATGAGCAGTTCTTC. The chain is built from TRBV11-2 and TRBJ2-1; D uncertain. V lost 2 bases and J lost 0, with 8 bases in between. CDR3 size: 15 residues. Germline V gene sequence: CDR1 SGHAT, CDR2 FQNNGV.

The chain has TRBV7-6 and TRBJ2-3; 8 bases align to TRBD2. This CDR3 is built from 17 residues. The germline V gene has CDR1 SGHVS and CDR2 FNYEAQ. Losses at the gene ends were 3 bases for V and 0 bases for J; bases not matched to a gene: 8. CDR3 protein: CASSFLVGGASTDTQYF. CDR3 DNA sequence: TGTGCCAGCAGCTTCCTTGTCGGGGGGGCTAGCACAGATACGCAGTATTTT.

V usage is TRBV5-1 and J usage is TRBJ2-3; 8 nucleotides agree with TRBD1. The J segment lost 3 bases and the V segment lost 0 bases, leaving 3 bases of the junction unmatched. Germline CDR1 SGHRS, CDR2 YFSETQ. The CDR3 has 15 amino acids. The CDR3 DNA reads as TGCGCCAGCAGCTTGGTTACAGGGGGGACAGATACGCAGTATTTT. Encoded protein: CASSLVTGGTDTQYF.

The sample holds a few counts of this clone. V is TRBV5-4 and J is TRBJ2-7; no clear D. The CDR3 extends over 12 amino acids. The germline CDR1 and CDR2 sequences are SGHNT and YYREEE (reference sequence). The ends were cut back, 4 bases at V and 6 bases at J, with 11 bases in the middle. CDR3 sequence (DNA): TGTGCCAGCAGCCTCGGTAGTTCCGAGCAGTACTTC. This translates into CASSLGSSEQYF. The variable domain in full, with the rest retrieved from reference TRBV5-4 and TRBJ2-7, is ETGVTQSPTHLIKTRGQQVTLRCSSQSGHNTVSWYQQALGQGPQFIFQYYREEENGRGNFPPRFSGLQFPNYSSELNVNALELDDSALYLCASSLGSSEQYFGPGTRLTVT.

This rearrangement joins TRBV6-5 to TRBJ1-5, with no clear D. This CDR3 is 13 amino acids long. Trimming shortened V by 6 bases and J by 5 bases, and 11 bases separated the two germline ends. Per germline, CDR1 MNHEY and CDR2 SVGAGI. The CDR3 loop reads CASSGVRDQPQHF. CDR3 nucleotide sequence: TGTGCCAGCAGCGGGGTAAGGGATCAGCCCCAGCATTTT.

V is TRBV18 and J is TRBJ2-7; 9 nucleotides line up with TRBD2. V lost 6 bases and J lost 3; bases outside the gene matches: 9. Germline CDR1 and CDR2: KGHSH and LQKENI. The CDR3 sequence is 15 residues long. The CDR3 bases are TGTGCCAGCTCGCGGATCAGCGGGGGGCTCTACGAGCAGTACTTC. Amino acids: CASSRISGGLYEQYF.

The chain is built from TRBV7-2 and TRBJ1-2, with 8 bases lining up with TRBD1. V shed 5 bases and J 2 bases; nucleotides not matched to a gene: 4. The CDR3 has 14 residues. Looked up from germline, CDR1 is SGHTA and CDR2 is FQGNSA. The CDR3 region has the DNA TGTGCCAGCAGCCCACAGGGGGTGAACTATGGCTACACCTTC. Its protein product is CASSPQGVNYGYTF.

V gene TRBV11-2 combines with J gene TRBJ1-6; the match to TRBD1 covers 9 bases. With 5 bases clipped from V and 10 bases from J, the junction kept 15 bases outside the gene matches. Germline-derived CDR1 and CDR2 are SGHAT and FQNNGV. This CDR3 has 17 residues. The CDR3 loop is CASSGRLTGTGKSPLHF. The CDR3 nucleotides are TGTGCCAGCAGCGGAAGACTCACCGGGACAGGGAAGTCACCCCTCCACTTT.

The rearrangement uses TRBV14 and TRBJ1-2, with D maybe TRBD1 (5 bases). This CDR3 is 13 amino acids long. V shed 1 base and J shed 7 bases, with 10 bases lying between them. Germline V gene sequence: CDR1 SGHDN, CDR2 FVKESK. CDR3 bases: TGTGCCAGCAGCCAAGCGCAGGGATCTGGCTACACCTTC. It is translated as CASSQAQGSGYTF. Full variable domain (outside the CDR3, taken from reference TRBV14 and TRBJ1-2): EAGVTQFPSHSVIEKGQTVTLRCDPISGHDNLYWYRRVMGKEIKFLLHFVKESKQDESGMPNNRFLAERTGGTYSTLKVQPAELEDSGVYFCASSQAQGSGYTFGSGTRLTVV.